The subject of this entry is one TCR beta chain. The antigen is unknown. One base away lies a much larger clone, so this may be a sequencing read error. When naive CD8 T cells were sorted, they were gated as CD8+CD4-CCR7+CD45RA+. The data derive from a study of molecular identifiers for immune sequencing clone quantification. The study's findings and limits: Among effectors, clones above 20 RNA copies held over 97% of molecules; among naive cells, under 1%.

TCR libraries were built in bulk with a published protocol and specific TCR primers. A single record per CDR3 protein comes from TCRdb applying MiXCR to the PCR reads. The table lists tens of thousands of distinct CDR3 sequences, about 21% of them singletons. Germline V gene sequence: CDR1 SEHNR, CDR2 FQNEAQ (reference sequence). The CDR3 is made up of 11 amino acids. The germline V and J ends were trimmed by 11 bases and 3 bases, with 7 bases remaining between them. This TCR derives from a human donor in good health. Some libraries in this study had Jurkat cell RNA spiked in. Sequencing used naive CD8+ T cells from blood, with Jurkat cell RNA spiked in. Indicated subset: FACS-sorted CD8+CD4-CCR7+CD45RA+ naive T cells. The V and J genes are TRBV7-9 and TRBJ1-4; the D is unclear. The CDR3 DNA reads TGTGCCGGCTCAGCTAATGAAAAACTGTTTTTT. This codes for CAGSANEKLFF.